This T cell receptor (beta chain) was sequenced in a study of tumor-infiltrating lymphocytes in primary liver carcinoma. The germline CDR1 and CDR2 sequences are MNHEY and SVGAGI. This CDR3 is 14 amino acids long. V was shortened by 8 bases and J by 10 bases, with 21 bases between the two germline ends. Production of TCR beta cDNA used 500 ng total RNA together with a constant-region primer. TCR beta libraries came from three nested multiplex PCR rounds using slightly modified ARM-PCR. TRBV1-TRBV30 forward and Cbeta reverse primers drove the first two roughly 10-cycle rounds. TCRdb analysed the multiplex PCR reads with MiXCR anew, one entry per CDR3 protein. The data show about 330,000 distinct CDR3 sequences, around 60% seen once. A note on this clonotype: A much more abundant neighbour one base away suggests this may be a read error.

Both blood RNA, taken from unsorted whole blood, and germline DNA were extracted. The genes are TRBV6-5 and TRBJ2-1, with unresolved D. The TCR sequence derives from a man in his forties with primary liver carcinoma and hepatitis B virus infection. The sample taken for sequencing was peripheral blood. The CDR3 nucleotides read TGTGCCAGCTGTCAAGGTAGATTCGGTATGGAGCAGTTCTTC. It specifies CASCQGRFGMEQFF.